The clone carrying this T cell receptor beta chain was counted only a few times. Isolation of PBMCs was performed on 8.5 to 10 ml fresh peripheral blood. The length of the CDR3 is 15 residues. V shed 4 bases, J shed 4 bases, and the junction held 9 bases outside the gene matches. Germline V CDR1 and CDR2: SGHRS, YFSETQ. The source of the sample is a study of T cells in Graves' hyperthyroidism and ophthalmopathy. In the study overall: Peripheral blood was obtained at initial diagnosis, preceding any treatment.

The TCR beta CDR3 regions underwent amplification using RNA transcripts as the source. HTBI primers were used for first-round RT-PCR of the TCR CDR3. From the multiplex PCR reads, TCRdb called clonotypes with MiXCR, one entry per CDR3 protein. The repertoire has hundreds of thousands of distinct CDR3 sequences, about a sixth of them found once; the top ten carry 3.5% to 4%. This sequence originates from a woman aged 25 to 39 with Graves' hyperthyroidism. The J gene is TRBJ2-7, the V gene TRBV5-1, with 9 bases aligning to TRBD1. Input material: blood. CDR3 amino acids: CASSPKDRGSYEQYF. CDR3 DNA: TGCGCCAGCAGCCCAAAAGACAGGGGGAGTTACGAGCAGTACTTC.